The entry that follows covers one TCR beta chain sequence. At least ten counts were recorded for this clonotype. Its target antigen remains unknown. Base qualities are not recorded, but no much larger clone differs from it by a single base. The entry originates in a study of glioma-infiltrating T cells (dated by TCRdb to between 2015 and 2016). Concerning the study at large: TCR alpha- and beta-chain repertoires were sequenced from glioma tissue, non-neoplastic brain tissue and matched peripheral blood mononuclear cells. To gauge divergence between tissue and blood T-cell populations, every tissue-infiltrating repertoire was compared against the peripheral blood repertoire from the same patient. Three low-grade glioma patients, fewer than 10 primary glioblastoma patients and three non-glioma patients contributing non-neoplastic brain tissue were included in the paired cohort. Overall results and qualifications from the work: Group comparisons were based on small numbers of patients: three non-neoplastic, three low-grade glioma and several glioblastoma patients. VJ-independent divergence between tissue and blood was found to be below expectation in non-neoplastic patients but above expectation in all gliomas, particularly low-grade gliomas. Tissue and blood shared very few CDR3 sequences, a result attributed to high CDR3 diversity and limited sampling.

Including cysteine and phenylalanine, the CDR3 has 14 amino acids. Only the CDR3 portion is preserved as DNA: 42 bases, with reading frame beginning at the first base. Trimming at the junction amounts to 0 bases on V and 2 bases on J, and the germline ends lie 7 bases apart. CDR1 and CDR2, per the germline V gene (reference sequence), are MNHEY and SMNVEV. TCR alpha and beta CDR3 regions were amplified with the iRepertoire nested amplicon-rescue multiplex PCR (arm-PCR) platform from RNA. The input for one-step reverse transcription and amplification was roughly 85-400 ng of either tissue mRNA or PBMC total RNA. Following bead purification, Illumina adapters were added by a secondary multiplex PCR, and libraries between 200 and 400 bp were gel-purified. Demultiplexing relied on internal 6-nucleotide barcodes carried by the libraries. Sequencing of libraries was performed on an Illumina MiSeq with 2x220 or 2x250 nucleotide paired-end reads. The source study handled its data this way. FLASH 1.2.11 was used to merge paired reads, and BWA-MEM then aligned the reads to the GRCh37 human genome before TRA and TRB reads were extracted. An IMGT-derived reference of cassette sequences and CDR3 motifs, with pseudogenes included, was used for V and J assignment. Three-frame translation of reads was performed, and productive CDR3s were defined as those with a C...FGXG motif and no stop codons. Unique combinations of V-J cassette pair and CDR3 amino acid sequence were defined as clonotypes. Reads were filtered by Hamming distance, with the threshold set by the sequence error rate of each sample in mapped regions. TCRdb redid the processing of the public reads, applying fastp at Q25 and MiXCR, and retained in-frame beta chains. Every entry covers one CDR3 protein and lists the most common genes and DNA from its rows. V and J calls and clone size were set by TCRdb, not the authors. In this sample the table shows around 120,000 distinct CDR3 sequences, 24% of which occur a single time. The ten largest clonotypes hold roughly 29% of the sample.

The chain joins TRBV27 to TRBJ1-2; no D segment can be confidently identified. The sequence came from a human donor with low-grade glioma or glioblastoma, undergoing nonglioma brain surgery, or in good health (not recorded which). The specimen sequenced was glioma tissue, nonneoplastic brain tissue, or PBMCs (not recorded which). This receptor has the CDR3 CASSLSEENYGYTF. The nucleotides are TGTGCCAGCAGTTTATCGGAAGAAAACTATGGCTACACCTTC.